A selection of T cell receptor beta chains follows, all from one sample in a study of cytomegalovirus exposure and HLA in healthy donors. Libraries were prepared by immunoSEQ multiplex PCR; TCRdb keeps only in-frame clonotypes and omits some of them. This table holds 150,000 or so clones, approximately 79% found once. The sequencing input was PBMCs. The source of these receptors is a woman between 50 and 59 years old in good health and CMV-seropositive. CDR3s include the opening cysteine and the closing phenylalanine or tryptophan. Fields, in order: V gene, CDR3 protein.

v_call: TRBV2; cdr3_aa: CASKGLAGAQEQYF
v_call: TRBV2; cdr3_aa: CASSPEAGLNTEAFF
v_call: TRBV28; cdr3_aa: CASQGAWRGNQPQHF
v_call: TRBV10-3; cdr3_aa: CAIRYRTGQNTEAFF
v_call: TRBV28; cdr3_aa: CASSSLGETGANVLTF
v_call: TRBV19; cdr3_aa: CASSSETGWGNQPQHF
v_call: TRBV25-1; cdr3_aa: CASSETGGSGNTIYF
v_call: TRBV30; cdr3_aa: CAWSGGTSRNEQFF
v_call: TRBV10-3; cdr3_aa: CAISEPFRGRNTEAFF
v_call: TRBV6-1; cdr3_aa: CASSAHPPGLAGGSTDTQYF
v_call: TRBV12-5; cdr3_aa: CASCYEASSYNEQFF
v_call: TRBV6-5; cdr3_aa: CASSYSWPGYSEQYF
v_call: TRBV2; cdr3_aa: CASSLRQGGGGYTF
v_call: TRBV7-2; cdr3_aa: CASSLARISGNTIYF
v_call: TRBV5-5; cdr3_aa: CASTPGVAGGPEQFF
v_call: TRBV6-1; cdr3_aa: CASSGGTELKNIQYF
v_call: TRBV18; cdr3_aa: CASSPSGDQPQHF
v_call: TRBV10-1; cdr3_aa: CASSDNKLGGPHFYGYTF
v_call: TRBV30; cdr3_aa: CAWSVTDNEQFF
v_call: TRBV19; cdr3_aa: CASSEYGQTPGNTIYF
v_call: TRBV12-1; cdr3_aa: CASSLARDYEQYF
v_call: TRBV10-3; cdr3_aa: CAISKLTRDSTTNYGYTF
v_call: TRBV9; cdr3_aa: CASSVAIAGGPHEQYF
v_call: TRBV2; cdr3_aa: CASLSTDTQYF
v_call: TRBV7-2; cdr3_aa: CASSFPTGNYEQYF
v_call: TRBV10-3; cdr3_aa: CAITQGTSSYEQYF
v_call: TRBV19; cdr3_aa: CASSFITGVELFF
v_call: TRBV4-3; cdr3_aa: CASSPQPGETQYF
v_call: TRBV7-6; cdr3_aa: CASSLSPTTTSGETPGVTQYF
v_call: TRBV7-2; cdr3_aa: CASSLDGQGRLVAFF
v_call: TRBV27; cdr3_aa: CASSLSLVHEQYF
v_call: TRBV28; cdr3_aa: CAITRGTGVRSRSPHYGYTF